This is a list of T cell receptor beta chains from one sample in a study of OX40 agonist ivuxolimab in advanced cancers. Only in-frame clones appear in the TCRdb table, and some are missing; sequencing was by immunoSEQ multiplex PCR. The sample lists tens of thousands of clones; around nine tenths were seen once. The sequenced sample was CD4+ or CD8+ T cells sorted from blood, obtained in a trial of the OX40 agonist ivuxolimab. The receptors originated from an adult with an advanced solid tumor such as melanoma, head and neck, liver or kidney cancer. CDR3s include the opening cysteine and the closing phenylalanine or tryptophan. A D gene is named only where the DNA matches it firmly. Size values are once, few and many counts, or a class for expanded clones, and some rows have none.

size: NA; D: TRBD1; J: TRBJ2-1; V: TRBV4-2; DNA: TGTGCCAGCAGCCCTGTCCCGGGACAGGGAACGGTCTACAATGAGCAGTTCTTC; CDR3: CASSPVPGQGTVYNEQFF
size: NA; D: TRBD1; J: TRBJ2-7; V: TRBV4-3; DNA: TGCGCCAGCAGCCAACAACCGGGACAGGGCTTCGAGCAGTACTTC; CDR3: CASSQQPGQGFEQYF
size: once; D: NA; J: TRBJ2-1; V: TRBV29-1; DNA: TGCAGCGTTGAAGATTGGGGAGGCCGGAAGTTCTTC; CDR3: CSVEDWGGRKFF
size: NA; D: NA; J: TRBJ2-1; V: TRBV4-2; DNA: TGTGCCAGCAGCCCCAGAATTCCCTCCAATGAGCAGTTCTTC; CDR3: CASSPRIPSNEQFF
size: NA; D: TRBD2; J: TRBJ2-1; V: TRBV14; DNA: TGTGCCAGCAGCCAAGGACTAGCGGGAGGGGGGTATGAGCAGTTCTTC; CDR3: CASSQGLAGGGYEQFF
size: NA; D: TRBD1; J: TRBJ2-7; V: TRBV6-6; DNA: TGTGCCAGCAGTTCCAGACAGGGCCCCTACGAGCAGTACTTC; CDR3: CASSSRQGPYEQYF
size: once; D: TRBD2; J: TRBJ2-1; V: TRBV27; DNA: TGTGCCAGCAGTTTATCAGTTGGGACTAGCGGGAGTGGTGAGCAGTTCTTC; CDR3: CASSLSVGTSGSGEQFF
size: once; D: NA; J: TRBJ1-1; V: TRBV6-6; DNA: TGTGCCAGCAGTTATTCGGGGGAAACTGAAGCTTTCTTT; CDR3: CASSYSGETEAFF
size: NA; D: TRBD1; J: TRBJ2-7; V: TRBV14; DNA: TGTGCCAGCAGCCCTCCGGGACAGGGTAGCGGAATGCCAAGCTACGAGCAGTACTTC; CDR3: CASSPPGQGSGMPSYEQYF
size: once; D: TRBD2; J: TRBJ2-3; V: TRBV7-9; DNA: TGTGCCAGCAGCCCACTAAGCGGGAGGCCAACAGATACGCAGTATTTT; CDR3: CASSPLSGRPTDTQYF
size: NA; D: NA; J: TRBJ1-3; V: TRBV30; DNA: TGTGCCTGGGGGGGTGGAAACACCATATATTTT; CDR3: CAWGGGNTIYF
size: few; D: NA; J: TRBJ2-2; V: TRBV4-1; DNA: TGCGCCAGCAGCCAAGGGGCCCTTCAGCGAGTAAGGACCGGGGAGCTGTTTTTT; CDR3: CASSQGALQRVRTGELFF
size: NA; D: NA; J: TRBJ2-7; V: TRBV7-2; DNA: TGTGCCAGCAGCTTCGGCGGTGGCCTATCGTATGAGCAGTACTTC; CDR3: CASSFGGGLSYEQYF
size: NA; D: TRBD2; J: TRBJ2-1; V: TRBV7-3; DNA: TGTGCCAGCAGCATCACTAGCGGTACCTACAATGAGCAGTTCTTC; CDR3: CASSITSGTYNEQFF
size: NA; D: NA; J: TRBJ2-5; V: TRBV19; DNA: TGTGCCAGTACCTCCCGGGGGTTCAGGGCCCAGTACTTC; CDR3: CASTSRGFRAQYF
size: NA; D: NA; J: TRBJ1-2; V: TRBV30; DNA: TGTGCCTCATACTACAGGGACTATAACTATGGCTACACCTTC; CDR3: CASYYRDYNYGYTF
size: NA; D: NA; J: TRBJ1-5; V: TRBV28; DNA: TGTGCCAGCATAGGTCGTCGTCGGTCTCAGCCCCAGCATTTT; CDR3: CASIGRRRSQPQHF
size: NA; D: TRBD2; J: TRBJ2-6; V: TRBV19; DNA: TGTGCCAGTAGAGGAGAGGGGCTAGCGGTTAGCTCTGGGGCCAACGTCCTGACTTTC; CDR3: CASRGEGLAVSSGANVLTF
size: NA; D: NA; J: TRBJ2-7; V: TRBV7-6; DNA: TGTGCCAGCAGCTTTGACAGGTCAAGGTACGAGCAGTACTTC; CDR3: CASSFDRSRYEQYF
size: medium-sized; D: NA; J: TRBJ2-7; V: TRBV6-1; DNA: TGTGCCAGGACAAGGGCCCTCGTGGGGCAGTACTTC; CDR3: CARTRALVGQYF
size: NA; D: NA; J: TRBJ1-5; V: TRBV19; DNA: TGTGCCAGTAGTTATCGGGATGACGATCAGCCCCAGCATTTT; CDR3: CASSYRDDDQPQHF
size: once; D: NA; J: TRBJ2-3; V: TRBV29-1; DNA: TGCAGCCTGAGTGTGGCTAACAGCGTGGATACGCAGTATTTT; CDR3: CSLSVANSVDTQYF
size: NA; D: TRBD1; J: TRBJ2-2; V: TRBV5-6; DNA: TGTGCCAGCAGCTCGGGACAGTGGAACACCGGGGAGCTGTTTTTT; CDR3: CASSSGQWNTGELFF
size: NA; D: NA; J: TRBJ2-1; V: TRBV19; DNA: TGTGCCAGTAGTCCCCCCCTATATAGTGGGGGGGCAAATGAGCAGTTCTTC; CDR3: CASSPPLYSGGANEQFF
size: once; D: NA; J: TRBJ1-2; V: TRBV6-1; DNA: TGTGCCAGCAGTGAAGCGCTTCTGGGGCAGTTGAAGAGCTACACCTTC; CDR3: CASSEALLGQLKSYTF
size: NA; D: NA; J: TRBJ1-1; V: TRBV5-5; DNA: TGTGCCAGCAGCTTGATTAACACTGAAGCTTTCTTT; CDR3: CASSLINTEAFF
size: NA; D: NA; J: TRBJ2-1; V: TRBV27; DNA: TGTGCCAGCAGTTCGTTGGGCAGAGGAGACAATGAGCAGTTCTTC; CDR3: CASSSLGRGDNEQFF
size: NA; D: TRBD2; J: TRBJ2-1; V: TRBV4-1; DNA: TGCGCCAGCAGCCAAGTGGAACTAGCGGGATCCCAGCTAGACAATGAGCAGTTCTTC; CDR3: CASSQVELAGSQLDNEQFF
size: NA; D: NA; J: TRBJ2-2; V: TRBV12-5; DNA: TGTGCTAGTGGTTCACCGCTGGGGACAACGAACACCGGGGAGCTGTTTTTT; CDR3: CASGSPLGTTNTGELFF
size: NA; D: NA; J: TRBJ1-1; V: TRBV19; DNA: TGTGCCAGTAGGCAGGGGACTACTGAAGCTTTCTTT; CDR3: CASRQGTTEAFF
size: NA; D: NA; J: TRBJ1-1; V: TRBV15; DNA: TGTGCCACCGCCCGGGGCCCGAACACTGAAGCTTTCTTT; CDR3: CATARGPNTEAFF
size: NA; D: NA; J: TRBJ2-7; V: TRBV29-1; DNA: TGCAGCGTTGAAGACGCGACTACCTACGAGCAGTACTTC; CDR3: CSVEDATTYEQYF
size: NA; D: NA; J: TRBJ2-1; V: TRBV2; DNA: TGTGCCAGGCGACTCCTAGGGGACAATGAGCAGTTCTTC; CDR3: CARRLLGDNEQFF
size: NA; D: TRBD2; J: TRBJ2-3; V: TRBV7-8; DNA: TGTGCCAGCAGCTTACTTGCTAGCGGGGCTAGCACAGATACGCAGTATTTT; CDR3: CASSLLASGASTDTQYF
size: NA; D: NA; J: TRBJ1-2; V: TRBV28; DNA: TGTGCCAGCAGCGCAATTAACTATGGCTACACCTTC; CDR3: CASSAINYGYTF
size: NA; D: NA; J: TRBJ1-6; V: TRBV7-2; DNA: TGTGCCAGCAGCTTATATTTGACGGGGTATGATTCACCCCTCCACTTT; CDR3: CASSLYLTGYDSPLHF
size: once; D: TRBD1; J: TRBJ2-7; V: TRBV7-6; DNA: TGTGCCAGCAGCCGACAGGGTCAGGACGAGCAGTACTTC; CDR3: CASSRQGQDEQYF
size: NA; D: TRBD2; J: TRBJ2-3; V: TRBV4-2; DNA: TGTGCCAGCAGCCAAGCTAGCGGGAGGGGGCCAGGAGGAACAGATACGCAGTATTTT; CDR3: CASSQASGRGPGGTDTQYF
size: NA; D: NA; J: TRBJ1-1; V: TRBV6-1; DNA: TGTGCCAGCAGTGGGACCTCGACAGCCAACACTGAAGCTTTCTTT; CDR3: CASSGTSTANTEAFF
size: NA; D: NA; J: TRBJ1-5; V: TRBV28; DNA: TGTGCCAGCAGTAAAGGGGCACGAATTGATCAGCCCCAGCATTTT; CDR3: CASSKGARIDQPQHF